The 23 T cell receptor beta chains below come from one sample, sequenced in a study of cytomegalovirus exposure and HLA in healthy donors. PCR used 60 Vbeta primers and 13 Jbeta primers. Data came from immunoSEQ multiplex PCR; TCRdb stores just in-frame clones and leaves some out. Altogether approximately 140,000 clones are present, 80% being singletons, with the ten largest covering 3% to 4%. Sample: PBMCs. Every receptor here comes from a woman between 40 and 50 years old in good health and CMV-seronegative.

The J gene is TRBJ1-1, the V gene TRBV7-9; D might be TRBD1 (6 bases). Germline CDR1 and CDR2: SEHNR and FQNEAQ (reference sequence). V was clipped by 5 bases and J by 4 bases, with 20 bases between them. CDR3 length equals 16 residues. The CDR3 nucleotides read TGTGCCAGCAGCCCGACGGGAGGGGGATGGGTCACTGAAGCTTTCTTT. Translating it yields CASSPTGGGWVTEAFF.

The genes are TRBV6-1 and TRBJ2-3; 12 bases map to TRBD2. Germline assignment: CDR1 MNHNS and CDR2 SASEGT. With V trimmed by 3 bases and J by 4 bases, 8 bases remained unmatched. This CDR3 contains 17 residues. The CDR3 reads CASSDLPSGRDADTQYF. CDR3 DNA: TGTGCCAGCAGTGATCTGCCTAGCGGGAGGGACGCAGATACGCAGTATTTT.

The rearrangement joins TRBV6-5 to TRBJ1-3; TRBD1 aligns across 9 bases. V gave up 5 bases and J gave up 2 bases; unmatched junction bases: 4. Looked up from germline, CDR1 is MNHEY and CDR2 is SVGAGI. This CDR3 has 15 residues. CDR3 sequence reads: CASSGQGYTGNTIYF. Written as DNA, the CDR3 is TGTGCCAGCAGTGGACAGGGGTATACTGGAAACACCATATATTTT.

This chain joins TRBV5-6 and TRBJ1-1; D is ambiguous. Germline assignment: CDR1 SGHDT and CDR2 YYEEEE. This CDR3 has 13 residues. V was shortened by 1 base and J by 6 bases, with 10 bases between the two germline ends. CDR3 DNA sequence: TGTGCCAGCAGCTTGAACAACGGGGCTGAAGCTTTCTTT. Its translation is CASSLNNGAEAFF.

This chain connects TRBV29-1 to TRBJ2-1; maybe TRBD2 (6 bases). The germline CDR1 and CDR2 sequences are SQVTM and ANQGSEA. The ends were cut back, 5 bases at V and 0 bases at J, with 8 bases in the middle. The CDR3 is made up of 13 amino acids. The CDR3 nucleotides read TGCAGCGTTCGGGACTTCTCCTACAATGAGCAGTTCTTC. This gives the protein CSVRDFSYNEQFF.

This clone was recorded once. The chain has TRBV6-5 and TRBJ2-2; D is possibly TRBD1 (5 bases). In germline, CDR1 is MNHEY, CDR2 SVGAGI. The CDR3 contains 15 residues. Trimming shortened V by 2 bases and J by 7 bases, and 14 bases separated the two germline ends. In DNA form, the CDR3 reads TGTGCCAGCAGTTACGGCAGGGTACCGGGCGGGGAGCTGTTTTTT. Amino acid sequence: CASSYGRVPGGELFF.

V gene TRBV28 combines with J gene TRBJ1-3; 9 positions agree with TRBD1. The germline CDR1 and CDR2 sequences are MDHEN and SYDVKM. CDR3 length equals 16 residues. The junction had 6 bases not matched to a gene; V was cut back by 5 bases and J by 1 base. CDR3 coding DNA: TGTGCCAGCAGTGGCCCCGGGACAGGGTCTGGAAACACCATATATTTT. Its translation: CASSGPGTGSGNTIYF.

The genes are TRBV4-2 and TRBJ2-1; D may be TRBD2 (5 bases). Germline CDR1 is LGHNA and CDR2 is YNFKEQ. The CDR3 is made up of 18 amino acids. V was pared by 0 bases and J by 7 bases, with 22 bases between. CDR3: CASSQEGPVRGSWNEQFF. The CDR3 DNA reads as TGTGCCAGCAGCCAAGAGGGTCCGGTCCGGGGATCCTGGAATGAGCAGTTCTTC.

V usage is TRBV6-1 and J usage is TRBJ2-5; TRBD1 matches at 9 bases. CDR3 length: 16 amino acids. Losses at the gene ends were 2 bases for V and 5 bases for J; bases not matched to a gene: 9. Germline V lookup: CDR1 MNHNS, CDR2 SASEGT. The CDR3 DNA reads as TGTGCCAGCAGTGAACGGCGGCGACAGGGGGGGGAGACCCAGTACTTC. Its protein product is CASSERRRQGGETQYF.

The chain carries TRBV25-1 and TRBJ1-2, with D tentatively TRBD1 (5 bases). Trimming removed 4 bases at V and 4 bases at J, with 19 bases between. Germline V lookup: CDR1 MGHDK, CDR2 SYGVNS. There are 16 residues in the CDR3. CDR3 amino acids: CASSAEQENRFYGYTF. The CDR3 nucleotides read TGTGCCAGCAGTGCGGAACAGGAGAACCGTTTCTATGGCTACACCTTC.

The V and J genes are TRBV5-4 and TRBJ2-3, with unresolved D. This CDR3 is 12 amino acids long. Germline assignment: CDR1 SGHNT and CDR2 YYREEE (reference sequence). The germline V and J ends were trimmed by 5 bases and 6 bases, with 10 bases remaining between them. The CDR3 loop reads CASSQSRDTQYF. The CDR3 DNA reads TGTGCCAGCAGTCAGTCCCGCGATACGCAGTATTTT.

This chain uses TRBV29-1 with TRBJ2-1; 11 nucleotides agree with TRBD2. This CDR3 region has 15 residues. The trim removed 7 bases at V and 7 bases at J, leaving 12 bases unmatched. Germline values: CDR1 SQVTM, CDR2 ANQGSEA. CDR3 DNA sequence: TGCAGCGCCACGGGGTTAGCGGGGGGGATAAATGAGCAGTTCTTC. Translation gives CSATGLAGGINEQFF.

This sequence joins TRBV5-1 and TRBJ1-4; 9 bases map to TRBD1. CDR3 length: 14 amino acids. Germline CDR1 reads SGHRS; CDR2 reads YFSETQ. The junction had 4 bases not matched to a gene; V was cut back by 2 bases and J by 8 bases. CDR3 protein: CASSFRTGAEKLFF. DNA for the CDR3: TGCGCCAGCAGCTTTCGGACAGGGGCGGAAAAACTGTTTTTT.

This clone was detected only a few times. In nucleotides, the CDR3 is TGTGCCAGCGGGAGGGGTTTGAACACTGAAGCTTTCTTT. Its protein product is CASGRGLNTEAFF. V is TRBV2 and J is TRBJ1-1; TRBD1 is a possible D gene (5 bases). The length of the CDR3 is 13 residues. With 8 bases removed from V and 0 bases from J, the gap between germline ends came to 10 bases. Germline V gene sequence: CDR1 SNHLY, CDR2 FYNNEI.

The chain employs TRBV5-5 and TRBJ2-7, with D possibly being TRBD2 (7 bases). V dropped 4 bases and J dropped 0 bases, with 8 bases sitting between them. The CDR3 extends over 13 amino acids. CDR1 and CDR2 from the germline V gene are SGHKS and YYEKEE (reference sequence). The CDR3 is CASSAGASYEQYF. CDR3 nucleotides: TGTGCCAGCAGCGCGGGGGCCTCCTACGAGCAGTACTTC.

The chain recombines TRBV9 with TRBJ2-3, with 10 bases matching TRBD2. Trimming cost V 4 bases and J 6 bases; bases outside gene matches: 11. The V gene's germline CDR1 is SGDLS and CDR2 YYNGEE. This CDR3 region has 16 residues. CDR3 coding DNA: TGTGCCAGCAGCCCTTTTACTAGCGGGGTTTCTGATACGCAGTATTTT. Amino acid sequence: CASSPFTSGVSDTQYF.

The J gene is TRBJ2-5, the V gene TRBV6-1, with 8 bases aligning to TRBD2. The J segment lost 7 bases and the V segment lost 2 bases, leaving 6 bases of the junction unmatched. Germline V gene sequence: CDR1 MNHNS, CDR2 SASEGT. This CDR3 contains 14 residues. The DNA of the CDR3 is TGTGCCAGCAGTGAACCGGGGGGGCGGGTGACCCAGTACTTC. Residues: CASSEPGGRVTQYF.

V usage is TRBV12-5 and J usage is TRBJ2-6; TRBD2 might be the D (6 bases). Trimming took 7 bases from V and 0 from J, leaving 10 bases between them. The CDR3 loop spans 15 amino acids. The germline gives CDR1 LGHNT, CDR2 FRNRAP. The DNA for the CDR3 is TGTGCTAGTGCCTTCGGGGGCTCTGGGGCCAACGTCCTGACTTTC. Amino acid sequence: CASAFGGSGANVLTF.

The genes are TRBV29-1 and TRBJ2-5, with no clear D. The V end lost 6 bases, the J end lost 4 bases, and 15 bases lay between the germline ends. The CDR3 contains 13 residues. Germline CDR1 and CDR2: SQVTM and ANQGSEA. The CDR3 coding sequence is TGCAGCGTCGTCGGATCAGGCCGAGAGACCCAGTACTTC. This sequence encodes CSVVGSGRETQYF. The variable domain in full, completed from reference TRBV29-1 and TRBJ2-5, reads SAVISQKPSRDICQRGTSLTIQCQVDSQVTMMFWYRQQPGQSLTLIATANQGSEATYESGFVIDKFPISRPNLTFSTLTVSNMSPEDSSIYLCSVVGSGRETQYFGPGTRLLVL.

This clone has a count of ten or more. The chain recombines TRBV7-8 with TRBJ1-1; 8 bases line up with TRBD1. The CDR3 runs to 18 residues. The V gene end was trimmed by 0 bases and the J gene end by 1 base; junction bases not matched to a gene: 10. The V gene's germline CDR1 is SGHVS and CDR2 FQNEAQ. This CDR3 reads CASSLAWGRGLGNTEAFF. In DNA, the CDR3 is TGTGCCAGCAGCTTAGCTTGGGGCAGGGGGCTTGGGAACACTGAAGCTTTCTTT.

The chain employs TRBV19 and TRBJ2-1; D is ambiguous. Germline CDR1 LNHDA, CDR2 SQIVND (reference sequence). The CDR3 runs 13 residues. V gave up 7 bases and J gave up 5 bases, with 12 bases separating them. The CDR3 region has the DNA TGTGCCAGTAAGGAAAACTACCACAATGAGCAGTTCTTC. Translating it yields CASKENYHNEQFF.

The rearrangement links TRBV7-9 to TRBJ2-1; D remains ambiguous. This CDR3 region has 15 residues. The germline V gene has CDR1 SEHNR and CDR2 FQNEAQ (reference sequence). V lost 6 bases and J 5 bases, leaving 17 bases between the germline ends. CDR3: CASRFSFTPNNEQFF. The CDR3 nucleotides are TGTGCCAGCAGGTTTAGCTTCACCCCCAACAATGAGCAGTTCTTC.

The J gene is TRBJ2-1, the V gene TRBV19; tentative D call: TRBD2 (6 bases). The V end was cut by 10 bases, the J end by 10 bases, with 26 bases between. Germline V gene lookup returns CDR1 LNHDA and CDR2 SQIVND (reference sequence). This CDR3 has 15 residues. Written as DNA, the CDR3 is TGTGCCACCAACCCCGCGACTAGTGGGGTGGTGGAGCAGTTCTTC. Amino acid sequence: CATNPATSGVVEQFF.